These T cell receptor beta chains were read from a single sample in a study of OX40 agonist ivuxolimab in advanced cancers. TCRdb's table, derived via immunoSEQ multiplex PCR, lists solely in-frame clones and lacks some. The repertoire holds under 95,000 clones, with more than 70% as singletons. The sample here was CD4+ or CD8+ T cells sorted from blood, taken in a trial of the OX40 agonist ivuxolimab. The receptors shown here come from an adult with an advanced solid tumor such as melanoma, head and neck, liver or kidney cancer. CDR3s include the opening cysteine and the closing phenylalanine or tryptophan. Each record gives: clone size, V gene, J gene, D gene, CDR3 protein, CDR3 DNA. The D gene is left open where the match is weak. Rows give clone size only sometimes, using once, few, many, or a class for an expanded clone.

clone size: .
V gene: TRBV11-1
J gene: TRBJ2-5
D gene: .
CDR3 protein: CASSLVPPAAQYF
CDR3 DNA: TGTGCCAGCAGCTTAGTCCCCCCGGCGGCCCAGTACTTC

clone size: .
V gene: TRBV7-9
J gene: TRBJ2-1
D gene: TRBD1
CDR3 protein: CASSLGDREYNEQFF
CDR3 DNA: TGTGCCAGCAGCTTAGGGGACAGGGAATACAATGAGCAGTTCTTC

clone size: .
V gene: TRBV29-1
J gene: TRBJ2-1
D gene: .
CDR3 protein: CSVETSNEQFF
CDR3 DNA: TGCAGCGTAGAGACTAGCAATGAGCAGTTCTTC

clone size: few
V gene: TRBV6-1
J gene: TRBJ1-1
D gene: TRBD1
CDR3 protein: CASSAGQEGNTEAFF
CDR3 DNA: TGTGCCAGCAGTGCGGGACAGGAGGGGAACACTGAAGCTTTCTTT

clone size: .
V gene: TRBV19
J gene: TRBJ1-2
D gene: .
CDR3 protein: CASSRQVYGYTF
CDR3 DNA: TGTGCCAGTAGTCGACAGGTCTATGGCTACACCTTC

clone size: .
V gene: TRBV18
J gene: TRBJ2-1
D gene: .
CDR3 protein: CASSPPGVNEQFF
CDR3 DNA: TGTGCCAGCTCACCACCTGGAGTGAATGAGCAGTTCTTC

clone size: .
V gene: TRBV7-6
J gene: TRBJ2-1
D gene: TRBD2
CDR3 protein: CASSFREGGNEQFF
CDR3 DNA: TGTGCCAGCAGCTTTCGGGAGGGGGGGAATGAGCAGTTCTTC

clone size: .
V gene: TRBV9
J gene: TRBJ1-5
D gene: .
CDR3 protein: CASSVDAGNQPQHF
CDR3 DNA: TGTGCCAGCAGCGTAGATGCGGGTAATCAGCCCCAGCATTTT

clone size: .
V gene: TRBV25-1
J gene: TRBJ1-5
D gene: .
CDR3 protein: CASSGGANQPQHF
CDR3 DNA: TGTGCCAGCAGCGGGGGCGCCAATCAGCCCCAGCATTTT

clone size: .
V gene: TRBV4-2
J gene: TRBJ1-5
D gene: .
CDR3 protein: CASSQDFGNQPQHF
CDR3 DNA: TGTGCCAGCAGCCAAGACTTCGGTAATCAGCCCCAGCATTTT

clone size: .
V gene: TRBV4-2
J gene: TRBJ2-7
D gene: TRBD1
CDR3 protein: CASSQDPPGQVFPYEQYF
CDR3 DNA: TGTGCCAGCAGCCAAGATCCACCGGGACAGGTTTTCCCTTATGAGCAGTACTTC

clone size: .
V gene: TRBV6-4
J gene: TRBJ1-1
D gene: .
CDR3 protein: CASSEWLQVNTEAFF
CDR3 DNA: TGTGCCAGCAGTGAATGGCTACAGGTTAACACTGAAGCTTTCTTT

clone size: .
V gene: TRBV5-6
J gene: TRBJ2-7
D gene: TRBD2
CDR3 protein: CASSSGLAGLYEQYF
CDR3 DNA: TGTGCCAGCAGCAGCGGACTAGCGGGGCTCTACGAGCAGTACTTC

clone size: .
V gene: TRBV19
J gene: TRBJ1-4
D gene: TRBD1
CDR3 protein: CASNDRVLSEKLFF
CDR3 DNA: TGTGCCAGTAACGACAGGGTTTTAAGTGAAAAACTGTTTTTT

clone size: .
V gene: TRBV19
J gene: TRBJ2-5
D gene: .
CDR3 protein: CASSTGTAQETQYF
CDR3 DNA: TGTGCCAGTAGTACGGGGACTGCGCAAGAGACCCAGTACTTC

clone size: few
V gene: TRBV5-1
J gene: TRBJ1-2
D gene: TRBD1
CDR3 protein: CASSERGTGLGAILGYTF
CDR3 DNA: TGCGCCAGCAGCGAGCGCGGGACAGGGCTCGGGGCGATTCTTGGCTACACCTTC

clone size: .
V gene: TRBV10-2
J gene: TRBJ2-1
D gene: TRBD1
CDR3 protein: CASSALGTGGKWGMFF
CDR3 DNA: TGCGCCAGCAGTGCGCTCGGGACAGGGGGCAAGTGGGGGATGTTCTTC

clone size: .
V gene: TRBV6-1
J gene: TRBJ2-7
D gene: .
CDR3 protein: CASTDQGYEQYF
CDR3 DNA: TGTGCCAGCACCGATCAGGGCTACGAGCAGTACTTC

clone size: .
V gene: TRBV18
J gene: TRBJ2-2
D gene: .
CDR3 protein: CASSGTVDTGELFF
CDR3 DNA: TGTGCCAGCTCAGGGACGGTTGACACCGGGGAGCTGTTTTTT

clone size: .
V gene: TRBV12-5
J gene: TRBJ2-7
D gene: TRBD1
CDR3 protein: CASGLPRQGRSYEQYF
CDR3 DNA: TGTGCTAGTGGTTTGCCCCGACAGGGTAGATCCTACGAGCAGTACTTC

clone size: .
V gene: TRBV19
J gene: TRBJ1-1
D gene: TRBD1
CDR3 protein: CASRGQGNTEAFF
CDR3 DNA: TGTGCCAGTCGAGGACAGGGGAACACTGAAGCTTTCTTT

clone size: once
V gene: TRBV19
J gene: TRBJ1-5
D gene: .
CDR3 protein: CASSIGQGGNQPQHF
CDR3 DNA: TGTGCCAGTAGTATAGGGCAGGGAGGCAATCAGCCCCAGCATTTT

clone size: .
V gene: TRBV19
J gene: TRBJ2-4
D gene: .
CDR3 protein: CASSRESSGEMGNIQYF
CDR3 DNA: TGTGCCAGTAGTAGAGAAAGTTCAGGGGAGATGGGGAACATTCAGTACTTC

clone size: .
V gene: TRBV5-6
J gene: TRBJ1-2
D gene: TRBD1
CDR3 protein: CASSLPGGDGYTF
CDR3 DNA: TGTGCCAGCAGCCTCCCAGGGGGGGATGGCTACACCTTC

clone size: .
V gene: TRBV18
J gene: TRBJ2-7
D gene: TRBD1
CDR3 protein: CASSPGTGTYEQYF
CDR3 DNA: TGTGCCAGCTCACCAGGGACAGGGACCTACGAGCAGTACTTC

clone size: .
V gene: TRBV4-2
J gene: TRBJ1-2
D gene: .
CDR3 protein: CASSQDPRGSGYGYTF
CDR3 DNA: TGTGCCAGCAGCCAAGATCCACGGGGCTCGGGCTATGGCTACACCTTC

clone size: once
V gene: TRBV11-1
J gene: TRBJ2-7
D gene: TRBD2
CDR3 protein: CASSWTTSDSYEQYF
CDR3 DNA: TGTGCCAGCAGCTGGACCACTAGCGACTCCTACGAGCAGTACTTC

clone size: .
V gene: TRBV29-1
J gene: TRBJ2-7
D gene: .
CDR3 protein: CSVDLGTGSYEQYF
CDR3 DNA: TGCAGCGTTGATTTGGGGACGGGATCCTACGAGCAGTACTTC

clone size: .
V gene: TRBV30
J gene: TRBJ1-3
D gene: .
CDR3 protein: CAWSVRGNTIYF
CDR3 DNA: TGTGCCTGGAGTGTACGTGGAAACACCATATATTTT

clone size: .
V gene: TRBV9
J gene: TRBJ2-1
D gene: TRBD2
CDR3 protein: CASGTSGRDEQFF
CDR3 DNA: TGTGCCAGCGGTACTAGCGGGAGGGATGAGCAGTTCTTC

clone size: .
V gene: TRBV7-8
J gene: TRBJ2-1
D gene: .
CDR3 protein: CASSLAGRGGAEQFF
CDR3 DNA: TGTGCCAGCAGCTTAGCGGGGCGAGGAGGGGCTGAGCAGTTCTTC

clone size: once
V gene: TRBV5-5
J gene: TRBJ1-2
D gene: .
CDR3 protein: CASSLGFDNSYGYTF
CDR3 DNA: TGTGCCAGCAGCTTGGGATTCGACAACAGCTATGGCTACACCTTC

clone size: .
V gene: TRBV6-1
J gene: TRBJ2-5
D gene: .
CDR3 protein: CASRDSRETQYF
CDR3 DNA: TGTGCCAGCAGAGACAGCCGAGAGACCCAGTACTTC

clone size: .
V gene: TRBV21-1
J gene: TRBJ2-4
D gene: .
CDR3 protein: CARDFTGGRNIQYF
CDR3 DNA: TGTGCCAGGGATTTTACAGGGGGTAGAAACATTCAGTACTTC

clone size: .
V gene: TRBV2
J gene: TRBJ2-2
D gene: .
CDR3 protein: CASSEAREGGELFF
CDR3 DNA: TGTGCCAGCAGTGAAGCTAGAGAGGGCGGGGAGCTGTTTTTT

clone size: .
V gene: TRBV6-6
J gene: TRBJ1-2
D gene: .
CDR3 protein: CASSPGFNYGYTF
CDR3 DNA: TGTGCCAGCAGTCCAGGCTTTAACTATGGCTACACCTTC

clone size: .
V gene: TRBV2
J gene: TRBJ2-5
D gene: .
CDR3 protein: CASKSPSGVVKETQYF
CDR3 DNA: TGTGCCAGCAAGAGTCCGTCCGGGGTAGTAAAAGAGACCCAGTACTTC

clone size: .
V gene: TRBV7-2
J gene: TRBJ1-2
D gene: .
CDR3 protein: CASSQRAGQEYGYTF
CDR3 DNA: TGTGCCAGCAGCCAAAGGGCCGGCCAGGAATATGGCTACACCTTC

clone size: .
V gene: TRBV10-3
J gene: TRBJ2-2
D gene: .
CDR3 protein: CAISESNRRSGELFF
CDR3 DNA: TGTGCCATCAGTGAGTCTAATCGGAGGAGCGGGGAGCTGTTTTTT

clone size: few
V gene: TRBV18
J gene: TRBJ1-2
D gene: .
CDR3 protein: CASSPPADGYTF
CDR3 DNA: TGTGCCAGCTCACCACCCGCGGATGGCTACACCTTC

clone size: .
V gene: TRBV6-5
J gene: TRBJ1-1
D gene: .
CDR3 protein: CASSFGPGTEAFF
CDR3 DNA: TGTGCCAGCAGTTTTGGTCCCGGAACTGAAGCTTTCTTT